This T cell receptor (beta chain) emerged from a study of Ad26.COV2.S vaccination and SARS-CoV-2 variants. Overall study context: Once or twice, 56 days apart, Ad26.COV2.S was delivered intramuscularly.

The treatment: 19 received Ad26.COV2.S at low or high dose, single or two shots; roughly five received placebo; per-sample allocation not given. Specimen acquisition occurred on day 63 following the initial vaccine or placebo injection. Recruitment in Boston yielded a donor of adult age, 18-55 years. The CDR3 consists of 17 residues. The germline V gene has CDR1 SEHNR and CDR2 FQNEAQ (reference sequence). V lost 3 bases to trimming and J lost 4 bases, with 18 bases between them. Method: immunoSEQ multiplex PCR; TCRdb's copy keeps in-frame clones and lacks some. The data contain 300,000 to 400,000 clones, roughly 84% of them seen just once; the ten biggest clones take up 3.4%. As regards this clone: Its antigen is not identified.

Study observations and caveats: Substantial post-vaccination breadth of spike-specific CD8+ and CD4+ T cell responses was reported. An underestimation of total T cell responses may have resulted from the TCR breadth and depth analyses.

The chain combines TRBV7-9 with TRBJ1-4; tentative D call: TRBD1 (6 bases). The sample was peripheral blood, taken in a trial of Ad26.COV2.S vaccine versus placebo. The origin of this receptor is a person between 18 and 60 years old who received the Ad26.COV2.S COVID-19 vaccine or a placebo. The CDR3 reads CASSLRGGGFLNEKLFF. CDR3 nucleotide sequence: TGTGCCAGCAGCTTGAGAGGAGGGGGATTTCTTAATGAAAAACTGTTTTTT.